The rows below give T cell receptor beta chains drawn from one sample of a study of T-cell memory formation after mild COVID-19. TCRdb re-called the 5' RACE reads through MiXCR, storing one row per CDR3 protein. The data contain approximately 300,000 distinct CDR3 sequences, just under 20% of them singletons. Sequencing used PBMCs or a T cell subset sorted from them (not recorded which). Every receptor here comes from a young man who had mild COVID-19 (a few samples of this study predate the infection). Cell type and time point are not known. The CDR3 runs from the conserved cysteine through the conserved F or W. The D gene is left open where the match is weak. Part of the rows lack a size; the others show once, few, many or a class for expanded clones.

V: TRBV5-1; J: TRBJ2-7; D: NA; size: NA; DNA: TGCGCCAGCAGCAGGGACACAGGGTTGTTGTACGAGCAGTACTTC; CDR3: CASSRDTGLLYEQYF
V: TRBV12-3/TRBV12-4; J: TRBJ2-3; D: NA; size: NA; DNA: TGTGCCAGCAGTAGGGCGGTTAGCACAGATACGCAGTATTTT; CDR3: CASSRAVSTDTQYF
V: TRBV5-1; J: TRBJ1-1; D: NA; size: few; DNA: TGCGCCAGCAGCCCCTTCGGGACGGACACTGTTGGAGCTTTCTTT; CDR3: CASSPFGTDTVGAFF
V: TRBV7-9; J: TRBJ1-2; D: NA; size: few; DNA: TGTGCCAGCAGCTCGGTGACAGCCCTCTATGGCTACACCTTC; CDR3: CASSSVTALYGYTF
V: TRBV6-5; J: TRBJ2-2; D: NA; size: NA; DNA: TGTGCCAGCAGTTACCAAGGGGGTCCCGGGGAGCTGTTTTTT; CDR3: CASSYQGGPGELFF
V: TRBV7-6; J: TRBJ2-1; D: NA; size: few; DNA: TGTGCCAGCAGCTCCGGATTCTTACGGGCTGGTGAGCAGTTCTTC; CDR3: CASSSGFLRAGEQFF
V: TRBV2; J: TRBJ1-5; D: TRBD1; size: NA; DNA: TGTGCCAGCAGTGACCCCGGCAGGGGGGCCAATCAGCCCCAGCATTTT; CDR3: CASSDPGRGANQPQHF
V: TRBV12-3/TRBV12-4; J: TRBJ1-5; D: NA; size: NA; DNA: TGTGCCAGCAGTTCGTCCCGGGACTCATTTAATCAGCCCCAGCATTTT; CDR3: CASSSSRDSFNQPQHF
V: TRBV12-3/TRBV12-4; J: TRBJ1-1; D: NA; size: many; DNA: TGTGCCAGCAGTTTCGGAAGGAACACTGAAGCTTTCTTT; CDR3: CASSFGRNTEAFF
V: TRBV7-9; J: TRBJ1-4; D: TRBD1; size: NA; DNA: TGTGCCAGCAGTCGGACAGGGGAGAGTGAAAAACTGTTTTTT; CDR3: CASSRTGESEKLFF
V: TRBV6-5; J: TRBJ1-5; D: TRBD1; size: NA; DNA: TGTGCCAGCAGTTACTCAGGCGGACAGGGGGGTCAGCCCCAGCATTTT; CDR3: CASSYSGGQGGQPQHF
V: TRBV6-5; J: TRBJ2-3; D: TRBD1; size: few; DNA: TGTGCCAGCAGTTACAATCCAGGGGGTCGAGATACGCAGTATTTT; CDR3: CASSYNPGGRDTQYF
V: TRBV20-1; J: TRBJ2-7; D: NA; size: few; DNA: TGCAGTGCTAGAGATCATGGGGGAGGTGCCTACGAGCAGTACTTC; CDR3: CSARDHGGGAYEQYF
V: TRBV5-1; J: TRBJ2-6; D: NA; size: NA; DNA: TGCGCAAGCAGCTTCGGGGTTTTCTCTGGGGCCAACGTCCTGACTTTC; CDR3: CASSFGVFSGANVLTF
V: TRBV3-1; J: TRBJ2-3; D: NA; size: NA; DNA: TGTGCCAGCAGCCCGGCCCCTAGCACAGATACGCAGTATTTT; CDR3: CASSPAPSTDTQYF
V: TRBV7-9; J: TRBJ2-5; D: TRBD1; size: few; DNA: TGTGCCAGCAGCGTCGAGGGACAGCGGACCCAGTACTTC; CDR3: CASSVEGQRTQYF
V: TRBV11-2; J: TRBJ2-3; D: TRBD2; size: NA; DNA: TGTGCCAGCAGCCCTGCTAGCGGGGGGGCCGCAGATACGCAGTATTTT; CDR3: CASSPASGGAADTQYF
V: TRBV5-6; J: TRBJ2-2; D: TRBD1; size: NA; DNA: TGTGCCAGCAGCTGGACAGGGGGCGCGAACACCGGGGAGCTGTTTTTT; CDR3: CASSWTGGANTGELFF
V: TRBV7-3; J: TRBJ2-5; D: NA; size: few; DNA: TGTGCCAGCAGCCCCCGGCTAGCGAGACAAGAGACCCAGTACTTC; CDR3: CASSPRLARQETQYF
V: TRBV3-1; J: TRBJ2-7; D: NA; size: NA; DNA: TGTGCCAGCAGCCTCGGGACCGCCCTAGAGCAGTACTTC; CDR3: CASSLGTALEQYF
V: TRBV19; J: TRBJ2-6; D: NA; size: NA; DNA: TGTGCCGGTAGCTCTGGGGCCAACGTCCTGACTTTC; CDR3: CAGSSGANVLTF
V: TRBV7-3; J: TRBJ2-5; D: TRBD2; size: NA; DNA: TGTGCCAGCAGCCAACCGGGGGGGTCCCAGTACTTC; CDR3: CASSQPGGSQYF
V: TRBV7-9; J: TRBJ2-1; D: NA; size: many; DNA: TGTGCCAGCAGCTTAGATCACAATGAGCAGTTCTTC; CDR3: CASSLDHNEQFF
V: TRBV7-6; J: TRBJ2-7; D: TRBD2; size: few; DNA: TGTGCCAGCAGCTCCTTAGCGGGGGGGCAGAACGAGCAGTACTTC; CDR3: CASSSLAGGQNEQYF